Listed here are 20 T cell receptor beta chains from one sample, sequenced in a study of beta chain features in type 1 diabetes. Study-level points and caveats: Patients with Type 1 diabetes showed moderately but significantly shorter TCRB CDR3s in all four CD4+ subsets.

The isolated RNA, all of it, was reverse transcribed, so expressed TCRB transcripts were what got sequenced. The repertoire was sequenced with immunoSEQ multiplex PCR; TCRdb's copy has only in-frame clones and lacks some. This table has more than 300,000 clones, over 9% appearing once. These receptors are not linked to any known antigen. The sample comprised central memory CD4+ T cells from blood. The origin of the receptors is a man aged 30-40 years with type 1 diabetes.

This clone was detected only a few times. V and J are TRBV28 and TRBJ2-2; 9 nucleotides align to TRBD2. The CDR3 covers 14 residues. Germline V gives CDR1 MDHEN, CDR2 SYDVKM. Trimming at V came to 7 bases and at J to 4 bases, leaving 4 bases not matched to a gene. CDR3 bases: TGTGCCAGCAAAGCGGGAGGCCCCACCGGGGAGCTGTTTTTT. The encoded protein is CASKAGGPTGELFF.

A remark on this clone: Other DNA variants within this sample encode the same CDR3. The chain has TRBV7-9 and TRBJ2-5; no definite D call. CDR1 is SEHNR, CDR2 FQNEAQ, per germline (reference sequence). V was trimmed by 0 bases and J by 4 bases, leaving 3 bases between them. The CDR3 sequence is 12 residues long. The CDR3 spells CASSLAAETQYF. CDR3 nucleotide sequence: TGTGCCAGCAGCTTAGCGGCAGAGACCCAGTACTTC.

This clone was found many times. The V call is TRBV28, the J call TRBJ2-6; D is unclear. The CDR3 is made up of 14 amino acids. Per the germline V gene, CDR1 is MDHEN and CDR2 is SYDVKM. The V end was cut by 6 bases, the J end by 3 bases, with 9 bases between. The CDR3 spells CASRLSSGANVLTF. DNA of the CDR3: TGTGCCAGCAGGCTGAGCAGTGGGGCCAACGTCCTGACTTTC.

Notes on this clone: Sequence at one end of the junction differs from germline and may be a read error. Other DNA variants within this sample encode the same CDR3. CDR3 coding DNA: TGTGCCAGTAGTATAGATGGGGCAAACCAGGAGACCCAGTACTTC. Amino acids: CASSIDGANQETQYF. This sequence joins TRBV19 and TRBJ2-5; D is possibly TRBD1 (5 bases). Per germline, CDR1 LNHDA and CDR2 SQIVND (reference sequence). The CDR3 sequence is 15 residues long.

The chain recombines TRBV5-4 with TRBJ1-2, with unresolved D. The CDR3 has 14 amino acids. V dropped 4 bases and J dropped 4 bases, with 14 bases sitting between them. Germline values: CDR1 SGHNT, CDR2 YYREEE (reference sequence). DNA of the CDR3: TGTGCCAGCAGCGCTCTAGGGAGTGGCTATGGCTACACCTTC. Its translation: CASSALGSGYGYTF.

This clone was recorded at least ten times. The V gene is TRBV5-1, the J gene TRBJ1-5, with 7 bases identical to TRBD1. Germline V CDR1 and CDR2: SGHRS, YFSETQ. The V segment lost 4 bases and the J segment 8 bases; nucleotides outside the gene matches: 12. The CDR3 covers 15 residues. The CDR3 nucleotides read TGCGCCAGCAGCCAGACGGGACAGCCGGCAGAGCCCCAGCATTTT. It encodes CASSQTGQPAEPQHF.

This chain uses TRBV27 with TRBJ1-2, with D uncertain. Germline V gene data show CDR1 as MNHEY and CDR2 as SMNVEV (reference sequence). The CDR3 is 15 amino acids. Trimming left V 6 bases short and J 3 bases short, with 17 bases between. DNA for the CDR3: TGTGCCAGCAGCCCCATTAGAGGGTCTGACTATGGCTACACCTTC. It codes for CASSPIRGSDYGYTF.

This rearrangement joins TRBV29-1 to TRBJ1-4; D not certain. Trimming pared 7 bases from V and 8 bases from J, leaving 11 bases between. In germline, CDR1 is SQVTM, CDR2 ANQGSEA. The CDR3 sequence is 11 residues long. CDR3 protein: CSAGAREKLFF. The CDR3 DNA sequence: TGCAGCGCGGGAGCACGCGAAAAACTGTTTTTT.

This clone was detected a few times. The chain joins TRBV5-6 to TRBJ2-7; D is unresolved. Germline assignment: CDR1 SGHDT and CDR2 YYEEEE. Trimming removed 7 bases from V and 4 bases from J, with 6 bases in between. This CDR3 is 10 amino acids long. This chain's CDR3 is CASGLYEQYF. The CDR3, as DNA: TGTGCCAGCGGGTTGTACGAGCAGTACTTC.

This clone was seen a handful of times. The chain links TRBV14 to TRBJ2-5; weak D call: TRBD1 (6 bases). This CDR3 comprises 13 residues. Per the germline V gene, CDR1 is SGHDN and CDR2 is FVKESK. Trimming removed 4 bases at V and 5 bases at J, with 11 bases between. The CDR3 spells CASSLPGVETQYF. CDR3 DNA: TGTGCCAGCAGCCTTCCAGGGGTGGAGACCCAGTACTTC.

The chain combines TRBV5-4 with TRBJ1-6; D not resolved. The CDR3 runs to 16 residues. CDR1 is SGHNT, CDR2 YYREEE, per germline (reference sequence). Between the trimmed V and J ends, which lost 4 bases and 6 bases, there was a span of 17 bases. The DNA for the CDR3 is TGTGCCAGCAGCCCAAGGTACGAACAGCCTAATTCACCCCTCCACTTT. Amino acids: CASSPRYEQPNSPLHF.

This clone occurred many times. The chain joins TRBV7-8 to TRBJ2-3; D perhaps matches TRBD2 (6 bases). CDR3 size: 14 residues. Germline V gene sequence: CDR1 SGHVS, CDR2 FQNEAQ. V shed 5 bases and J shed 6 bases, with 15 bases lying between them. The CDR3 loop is CASSRRRGGDTQYF. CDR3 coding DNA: TGTGCCAGCAGCCGGCGGCGGGGCGGGGATACGCAGTATTTT.

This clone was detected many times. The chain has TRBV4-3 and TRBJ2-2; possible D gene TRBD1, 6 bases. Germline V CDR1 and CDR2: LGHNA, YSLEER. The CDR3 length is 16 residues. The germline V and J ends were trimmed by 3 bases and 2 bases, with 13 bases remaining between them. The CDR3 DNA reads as TGCGCCAGCAGCCAGGGACATCTCCTCAACACCGGGGAGCTGTTTTTT. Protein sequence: CASSQGHLLNTGELFF.

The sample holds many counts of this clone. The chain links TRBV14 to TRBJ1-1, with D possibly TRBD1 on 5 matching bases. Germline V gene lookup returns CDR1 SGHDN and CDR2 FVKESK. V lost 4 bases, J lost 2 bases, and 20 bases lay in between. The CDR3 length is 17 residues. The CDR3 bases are TGTGCCAGCAGCCTATCAAGGTTGGGGAGGGGAAACACTGAAGCTTTCTTT. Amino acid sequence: CASSLSRLGRGNTEAFF.

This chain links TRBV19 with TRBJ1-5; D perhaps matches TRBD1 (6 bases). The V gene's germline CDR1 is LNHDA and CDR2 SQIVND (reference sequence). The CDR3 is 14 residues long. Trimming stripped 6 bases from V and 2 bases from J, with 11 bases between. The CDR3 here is CASRERGGNQPQHF. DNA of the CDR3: TGTGCCAGTAGGGAGAGGGGGGGCAATCAGCCCCAGCATTTT.

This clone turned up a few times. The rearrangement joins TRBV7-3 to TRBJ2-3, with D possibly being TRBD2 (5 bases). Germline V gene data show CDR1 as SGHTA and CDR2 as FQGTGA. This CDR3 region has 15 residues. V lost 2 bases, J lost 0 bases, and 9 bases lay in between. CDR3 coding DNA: TGTGCCAGCAGCTTAGACCGGGGAAGCACAGATACGCAGTATTTT. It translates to CASSLDRGSTDTQYF.

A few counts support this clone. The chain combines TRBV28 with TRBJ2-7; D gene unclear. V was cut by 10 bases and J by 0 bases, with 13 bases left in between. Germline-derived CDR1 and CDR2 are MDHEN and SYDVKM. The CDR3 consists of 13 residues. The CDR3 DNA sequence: TGTGCCACCCTGGACGGGTTCTCCTACGAGCAGTACTTC. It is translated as CATLDGFSYEQYF.

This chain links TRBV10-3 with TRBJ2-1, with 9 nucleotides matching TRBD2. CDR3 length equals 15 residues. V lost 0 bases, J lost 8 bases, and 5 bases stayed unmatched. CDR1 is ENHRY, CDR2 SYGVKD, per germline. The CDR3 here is CAISESLAGLDEQFF. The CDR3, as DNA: TGTGCCATCAGTGAGTCGCTAGCGGGACTAGATGAGCAGTTCTTC.

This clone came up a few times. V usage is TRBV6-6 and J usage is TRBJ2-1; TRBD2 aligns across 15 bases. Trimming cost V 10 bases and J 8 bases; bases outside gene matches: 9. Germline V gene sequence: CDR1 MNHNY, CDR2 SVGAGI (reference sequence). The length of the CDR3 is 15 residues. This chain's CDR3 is CAISWTSGRADEQFF. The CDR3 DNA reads TGTGCCATCAGCTGGACTAGCGGGAGGGCGGATGAGCAGTTCTTC.

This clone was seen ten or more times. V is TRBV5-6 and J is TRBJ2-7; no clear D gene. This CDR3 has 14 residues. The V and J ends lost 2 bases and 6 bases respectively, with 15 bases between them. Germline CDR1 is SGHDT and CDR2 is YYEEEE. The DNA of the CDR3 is TGTGCCAGCAGCTTCGGTGGCGTCAGGTCCGAGCAGTACTTC. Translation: CASSFGGVRSEQYF. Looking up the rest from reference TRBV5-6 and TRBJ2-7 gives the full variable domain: DAGVTQSPTHLIKTRGQQVTLRCSPKSGHDTVSWYQQALGQGPQFIFQYYEEEERQRGNFPDRFSGHQFPNYSSELNVNALLLGDSALYLCASSFGGVRSEQYFGPGTRLTVT.